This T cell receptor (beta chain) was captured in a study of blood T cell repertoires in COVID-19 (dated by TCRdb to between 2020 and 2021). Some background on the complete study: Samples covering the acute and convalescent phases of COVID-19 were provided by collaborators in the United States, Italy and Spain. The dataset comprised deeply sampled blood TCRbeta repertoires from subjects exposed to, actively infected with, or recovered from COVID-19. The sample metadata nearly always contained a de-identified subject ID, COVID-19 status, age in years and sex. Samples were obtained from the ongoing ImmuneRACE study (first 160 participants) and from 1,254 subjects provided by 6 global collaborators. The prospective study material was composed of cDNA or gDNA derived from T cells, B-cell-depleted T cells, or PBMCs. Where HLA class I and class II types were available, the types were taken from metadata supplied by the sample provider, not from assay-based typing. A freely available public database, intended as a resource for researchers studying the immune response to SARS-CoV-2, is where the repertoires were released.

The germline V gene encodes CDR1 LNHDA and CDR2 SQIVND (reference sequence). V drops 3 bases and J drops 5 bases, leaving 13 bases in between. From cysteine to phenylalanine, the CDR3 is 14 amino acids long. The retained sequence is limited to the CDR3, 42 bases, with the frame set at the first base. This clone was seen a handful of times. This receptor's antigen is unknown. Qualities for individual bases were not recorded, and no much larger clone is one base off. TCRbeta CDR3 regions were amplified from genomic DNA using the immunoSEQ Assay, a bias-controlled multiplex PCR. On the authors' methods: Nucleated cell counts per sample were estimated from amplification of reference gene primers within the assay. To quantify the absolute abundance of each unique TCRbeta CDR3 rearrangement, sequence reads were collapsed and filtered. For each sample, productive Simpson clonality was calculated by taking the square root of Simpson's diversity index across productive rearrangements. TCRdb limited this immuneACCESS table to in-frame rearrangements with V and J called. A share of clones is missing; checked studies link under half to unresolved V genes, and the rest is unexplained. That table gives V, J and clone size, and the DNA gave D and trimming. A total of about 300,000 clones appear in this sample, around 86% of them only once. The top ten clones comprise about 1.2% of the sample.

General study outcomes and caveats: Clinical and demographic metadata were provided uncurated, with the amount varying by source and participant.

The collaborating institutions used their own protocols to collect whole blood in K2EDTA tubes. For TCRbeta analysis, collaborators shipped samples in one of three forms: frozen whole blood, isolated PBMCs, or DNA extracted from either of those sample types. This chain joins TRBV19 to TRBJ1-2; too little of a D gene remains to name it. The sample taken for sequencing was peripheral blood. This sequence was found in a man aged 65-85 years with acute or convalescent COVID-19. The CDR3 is CASSINGLRYGYTF. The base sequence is TGTGCCAGTAGTATTAATGGCCTGAGGTATGGCTACACCTTC.